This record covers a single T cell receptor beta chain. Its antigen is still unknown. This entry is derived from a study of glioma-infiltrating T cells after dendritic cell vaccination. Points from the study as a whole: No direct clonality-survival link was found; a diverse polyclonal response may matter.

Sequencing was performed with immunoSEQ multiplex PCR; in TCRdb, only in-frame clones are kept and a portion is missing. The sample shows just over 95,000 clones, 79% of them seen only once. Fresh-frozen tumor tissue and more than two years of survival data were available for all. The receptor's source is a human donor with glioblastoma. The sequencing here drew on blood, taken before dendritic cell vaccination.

The CDR3 DNA reads as TGCGCCAGCAGCCGTGGACTGTCCTACGAGCAGTACTTC. It translates to CASSRGLSYEQYF. The V and J genes are TRBV10-1 and TRBJ2-7, with D possibly being TRBD2 (5 bases). Trimming removed 6 bases from V and 1 base from J, with 10 bases in between. CDR3 length equals 13 residues. Germline V CDR1 and CDR2: WNHNN, SYGVQD (reference sequence).